The rows below give T cell receptor beta chains drawn from one sample of a study of shared clonotypes between healthy human individuals. Generated by immunoSEQ multiplex PCR, the TCRdb table keeps only in-frame clones and is missing some. The sample lists approximately 940,000 clones; approximately 80% were seen once. The specimen was memory CD4+ T cells sorted from blood. Receptor source: a man between 18 and 29 years old in good health. CDR3s include the opening cysteine and the closing phenylalanine or tryptophan. D genes are given only for firm matches. Expanded clones get a size class; other rows say once, few or many, or leave the size out.

TRBD2	TRBJ2-1	few	TRBV19	CASKRGLAGVDIYNEQFF	TGTGCCAGTAAAAGGGGACTAGCGGGAGTAGATATCTACAATGAGCAGTTCTTC
TRBD1	TRBJ1-2	NA	TRBV5-8	CASSLRTGSGYTF	TGTGCCAGCAGCTTACGGACAGGCTCTGGCTACACCTTC
NA	TRBJ2-3	NA	TRBV5-4	CASSLEVATQYF	TGTGCCAGCAGCTTGGAAGTGGCTACGCAGTATTTT
TRBD1	TRBJ2-7	NA	TRBV15	CATSRGQWTGGFFF	TGTGCCACCAGCAGAGGTCAATGGACAGGGGGATTTTTTTTC
NA	TRBJ2-7	NA	TRBV20-1	CSGRASYEQYF	TGCAGTGGGCGGGCCTCCTACGAGCAGTACTTC
NA	TRBJ1-6	NA	TRBV27	CATGVTGPNSPLHF	TGTGCCACCGGGGTGACAGGACCTAATTCACCCCTCCACTTT
TRBD2	TRBJ2-7	NA	TRBV5-1	CASSPGTSSEQYF	TGCGCCAGCAGCCCGGGGACTAGCTCCGAGCAGTACTTC
TRBD1	TRBJ1-6	NA	TRBV19	CASSLGQDTAPLHF	TGTGCCAGTAGCCTCGGACAGGACACTGCACCCCTCCACTTT
NA	TRBJ1-1	NA	TRBV28	CASSPDFLGTEAFF	TGTGCCAGCAGTCCGGACTTCTTGGGCACTGAAGCTTTCTTT
TRBD1	TRBJ1-5	few	TRBV19	CASSIGGRGHQPQHF	TGTGCCAGTAGTATAGGGGGCAGGGGGCATCAGCCCCAGCATTTT
NA	TRBJ1-4	NA	TRBV28	CASRGLFSEKLFF	TGTGCCAGCCGGGGACTTTTCAGTGAAAAACTGTTTTTT
TRBD1	TRBJ1-2	few	TRBV5-8	CASSLEPRDRGWGYTF	TGTGCCAGCAGCTTAGAGCCCCGGGACAGGGGATGGGGCTACACCTTC
TRBD2	TRBJ2-4	few	TRBV7-2	CASSSGLAENIQYF	TGTGCCAGCAGCTCGGGACTAGCGGAAAACATTCAGTACTTC
TRBD1	TRBJ2-7	NA	TRBV5-4	CASSLVGTGAYEQYF	TGTGCCAGCAGCTTAGTCGGGACAGGAGCCTACGAGCAGTACTTC
TRBD2	TRBJ2-7	NA	TRBV5-6	CASSFILLAKEGHEQYF	TGTGCCAGCAGCTTCATATTACTAGCGAAGGAGGGTCACGAGCAGTACTTC
TRBD1	TRBJ1-2	NA	TRBV7-9	CASSPRGTANYGYTF	TGTGCCAGCAGCCCCCGAGGGACAGCTAACTATGGCTACACCTTC
TRBD1	TRBJ1-1	NA	TRBV5-1	CASSATGEAFF	TGCGCCAGCAGCGCGACAGGGGAAGCTTTCTTT
NA	TRBJ2-3	NA	TRBV28	CASSLGGGVTDTQYF	TGTGCCAGCAGTTTAGGAGGGGGAGTCACAGATACGCAGTATTTT
NA	TRBJ1-6	few	TRBV7-7	CASSFDRNSPLHF	TGTGCTAGCAGCTTCGACAGGAATTCACCCCTCCACTTT
NA	TRBJ2-7	NA	TRBV5-1	CASRRGEGYEQYF	TGCGCCAGCAGGAGGGGTGAGGGATACGAGCAGTACTTC
NA	TRBJ2-7	NA	TRBV6-6	CASSYPTESYEQYF	TGTGCCAGCAGTTACCCGACAGAGTCCTACGAGCAGTACTTC
TRBD2	TRBJ2-7	NA	TRBV6-5	CASSYSTSGTYEQYF	TGTGCCAGCAGTTACTCGACTAGCGGTACCTACGAGCAGTACTTC
NA	TRBJ1-5	NA	TRBV6-1	CASARGVSQPQHF	TGTGCCAGCGCAAGGGGGGTTAGTCAGCCCCAGCATTTT
NA	TRBJ2-5	NA	TRBV10-3	CAISESSGRAYQETQYF	TGTGCCATCAGTGAGTCTTCGGGCAGGGCGTACCAAGAGACCCAGTACTTC
NA	TRBJ2-3	few	TRBV6-1	CASSLNSYTDTQYF	TGTGCCAGCAGTTTAAACAGCTACACAGATACGCAGTATTTT
NA	TRBJ2-5	once	TRBV2	CASSEAGRMETQYF	TGTGCCAGCAGTGAAGCAGGGCGGATGGAGACCCAGTACTTC
NA	TRBJ1-2	NA	TRBV5-6	CASSLDRGDGYTF	TGTGCCAGCAGCTTGGATCGGGGAGATGGCTACACCTTC
NA	TRBJ1-1	NA	TRBV7-9	CASSPIGVGTEAFF	TGTGCCAGCAGCCCGATCGGGGTCGGGACTGAAGCTTTCTTT
NA	TRBJ1-2	NA	TRBV5-1	CASSLAGGENYGYTF	TGCGCCAGCAGCTTGGCGGGGGGAGAGAACTATGGCTACACCTTC
TRBD2	TRBJ2-3	NA	TRBV4-3	CASSREGGLGRVDTQYF	TGCGCCAGCAGCCGAGAGGGTGGACTAGGGAGAGTAGATACGCAGTATTTT
TRBD1	TRBJ1-6	NA	TRBV29-1	CSVSGQGNSPLHF	TGCAGCGTCTCTGGACAGGGAAATTCACCCCTCCACTTT
NA	TRBJ1-2	once	TRBV5-5	CASSLGWSPPQGYTF	TGTGCCAGCAGCTTGGGTTGGTCCCCGCCTCAGGGCTACACCTTC
TRBD1	TRBJ1-1	few	TRBV4-1	CASSQVVQGATEAFF	TGCGCCAGCAGCCAAGTGGTGCAGGGGGCGACTGAAGCTTTCTTT
NA	TRBJ1-3	NA	TRBV5-1	CASSFLGSGNTIYF	TGCGCCAGCAGCTTTCTGGGCTCTGGAAACACCATATATTTT
NA	TRBJ2-3	NA	TRBV30	CAWSPLSRGATQYF	TGTGCCTGGAGTCCCCTAAGTCGGGGGGCTACGCAGTATTTT
TRBD1	TRBJ1-1	few	TRBV9	CASSSGQDREAFF	TGTGCCAGCAGCTCCGGACAGGATAGGGAAGCTTTCTTT
NA	TRBJ1-4	NA	TRBV10-3	CAIREDGATNEKLFF	TGTGCCATCAGGGAGGATGGTGCAACTAATGAAAAACTGTTTTTT
TRBD2	TRBJ2-1	NA	TRBV7-2	CASRSSGGDAGGQFF	TGTGCCAGCCGATCTAGCGGGGGGGACGCGGGAGGGCAGTTCTTC
NA	TRBJ2-5	NA	TRBV4-2	CASSQVISRGQETQYF	TGTGCCAGCAGCCAAGTGATAAGCAGGGGACAAGAGACCCAGTACTTC
TRBD2	TRBJ2-1	NA	TRBV6-6	CASTLAGGYYEQFF	TGTGCCAGCACGCTAGCGGGAGGTTACTATGAGCAGTTCTTC
TRBD1	TRBJ2-7	NA	TRBV9	CASSVGTGYGYEQYF	TGTGCCAGCAGCGTCGGGACAGGGTACGGCTACGAGCAGTACTTC
NA	TRBJ2-7	NA	TRBV10-3	CAISPGSGQYEQYF	TGTGCCATCAGTCCTGGTTCCGGGCAATACGAGCAGTACTTC
NA	TRBJ1-1	few	TRBV28	CASYVGTMNTEAFF	TGTGCCAGCTACGTCGGGACAATGAACACTGAAGCTTTCTTT
TRBD1	TRBJ1-2	NA	TRBV9	CASSPRPGTGGGYTF	TGTGCCAGCAGCCCGCGCCCCGGGACAGGGGGTGGCTACACCTTC
NA	TRBJ1-5	NA	TRBV18	CASSPGSNQPQHF	TGTGCCAGCTCACCGGGTAGCAATCAGCCCCAGCATTTT
TRBD1	TRBJ2-1	NA	TRBV5-6	CASSIGTGGINEQFF	TGTGCCAGCAGCATCGGGACAGGGGGCATCAATGAGCAGTTCTTC
TRBD1	TRBJ1-4	NA	TRBV2	CASNKDREAGNEKLFF	TGTGCCAGCAACAAGGACAGGGAGGCTGGTAATGAAAAACTGTTTTTT
NA	TRBJ2-4	NA	TRBV6-7	CASSTKTDSWAKNIQYF	TGTGCCAGCAGTACCAAGACGGATTCTTGGGCCAAAAACATTCAGTACTTC
NA	TRBJ1-5	NA	TRBV10-2	CASRAGPTNQPQHF	TGCGCCAGCAGAGCCGGGCCAACCAATCAGCCCCAGCATTTT
NA	TRBJ2-2	NA	TRBV10-3	CAISGTGELFF	TGTGCCATCAGTGGGACCGGGGAGCTGTTTTTT
TRBD1	TRBJ1-4	NA	TRBV6-1	CASKGTGSNEKLFF	TGTGCCAGCAAAGGGACAGGCTCAAATGAAAAACTGTTTTTT
NA	TRBJ2-1	NA	TRBV4-1	CASSQDLRREQFF	TGCGCCAGCAGCCAAGATTTACGGCGTGAGCAGTTCTTC
TRBD2	TRBJ2-5	few	TRBV11-2	CASSPGLAGRETQYF	TGTGCCAGCAGCCCGGGACTAGCGGGGCGAGAGACCCAGTACTTC
NA	TRBJ1-5	once	TRBV5-8	CASSLPWGSRYSNQPQHF	TGTGCCAGCAGCTTGCCCTGGGGTTCCAGGTATAGCAATCAGCCCCAGCATTTT
TRBD1	TRBJ2-7	many	TRBV11-2	CASSYLGQLTYEQYF	TGTGCCAGCAGCTACTTGGGACAGTTGACCTACGAGCAGTACTTC